This T cell receptor (beta chain) comes out of a study of OX40 agonist ivuxolimab in advanced cancers. About the study: The patients' treatment was ivuxolimab, an agonistic anti-OX40 (CD134) antibody. Patients with prior anti-PD-1, anti-PD-L1 or anti-CTLA-4 therapy were eligible; about 41% had some.

Sequencing was performed with immunoSEQ multiplex PCR; in TCRdb, only in-frame clones are kept and a portion is missing. The data contain tens of thousands of clones, around nine tenths of them singletons. This CDR3 region has 18 residues. Germline V CDR1 and CDR2: SGHDN, FVKESK. J gave up 4 bases and V 6 bases, and 17 bases lay outside the gene matches. Sequenced material: CD4+ or CD8+ T cells sorted from blood, taken in a trial of the OX40 agonist ivuxolimab. This sequence originates from an adult with an advanced solid tumor such as melanoma, head and neck, liver or kidney cancer. The V gene is TRBV14, the J gene TRBJ2-3; the match to TRBD2 covers 9 bases. CDR3 nucleotides: TGTGCCAGCAGTCCGGGCCGGCGGGAGGGCCTTAGCGCAGATACGCAGTATTTT. Translating gives CASSPGRREGLSADTQYF.